One and the same sample provided the 28 T cell receptor beta chains below, sequenced in a study of shared clonotypes between healthy human individuals. The method was immunoSEQ multiplex PCR; TCRdb's version includes in-frame clones alone and lacks a portion of them. The profile shows over 2 million clones, 85% to 95% of them singletons. Sequenced: naive CD4+ T cells sorted from blood. As for subset: CD45RA+ positively selected. All receptors derive from a man younger than 35 in good health.

In its sample, this clone was seen once. The chain joins TRBV6-6 to TRBJ1-4; the match to TRBD1 covers 12 bases. The V gene's germline CDR1 is MNHNY and CDR2 SVGAGI (reference sequence). This CDR3 is 14 amino acids long. J lost 8 bases, V lost 6 bases, and 4 bases had no gene match. The CDR3 loop reads CASRGQGAGEKLFF. CDR3 DNA: TGTGCCAGCAGGGGACAGGGGGCAGGGGAAAAACTGTTTTTT.

This chain joins TRBV7-2 and TRBJ2-7; D gene uncertain. V lost 1 base and J 7 bases, leaving 14 bases between the germline ends. This CDR3 spans 14 amino acids. Germline loops: CDR1 SGHTA, CDR2 FQGNSA. The CDR3 region is CASSLGGPGMEQYF. DNA of the CDR3: TGTGCCAGCAGCTTAGGTGGGCCAGGAATGGAGCAGTACTTC.

This chain connects TRBV6-4 to TRBJ2-3; 8 nucleotides agree with TRBD2. Germline lookup yields CDR1 MRHNA and CDR2 SNTAGT. CDR3 length: 14 residues. V gave up 6 bases and J gave up 0 bases; unmatched junction bases: 2. This CDR3 reads CASRPSGSTDTQYF. In DNA, the CDR3 is TGTGCCAGCAGGCCTAGCGGGAGCACAGATACGCAGTATTTT.

The chain is built from TRBV11-2 and TRBJ2-1, with D possibly TRBD2 on 6 matching bases. The CDR3 loop spans 15 amino acids. From germline, CDR1 is SGHAT and CDR2 FQNNGV. V was pared by 1 base and J by 2 bases, with 9 bases between. Written as DNA, the CDR3 is TGTGCCAGCAGCTTAGTTAGCGGAACCTACAATGAGCAGTTCTTC. Amino acid sequence: CASSLVSGTYNEQFF.

As for this clone: A junction end diverges from the germline sequence, so it may reflect a read error. This rearrangement joins TRBV7-7 to TRBJ2-2; 10 nucleotides match TRBD2. The CDR3 runs to 17 residues. Germline CDR1 reads SSHAT; CDR2 reads FNYEAQ (reference sequence). The CDR3 bases are TGTGCTAGCAGTCCTACTAGCGGGACATCGAACACCGGGGAGCTGTTTTTT. Its translation: CASSPTSGTSNTGELFF.

This chain joins TRBV19 and TRBJ2-7, with D tentatively TRBD2 (5 bases). With 6 bases removed from V and 5 bases from J, the gap between germline ends came to 14 bases. Germline CDR1 reads LNHDA; CDR2 reads SQIVND (reference sequence). The CDR3 contains 13 residues. For the CDR3, the DNA is TGTGCCAGTAGAGAACTAGAAACCCACGAGCAGTACTTC. It encodes CASRELETHEQYF.

The chain recombines TRBV6-1 with TRBJ1-5; no definite D call. CDR1 MNHNS and CDR2 SASEGT come from the germline V gene. Trimming shortened V by 5 bases and J by 0 bases, and 11 bases separated the two germline ends. This CDR3 spans 15 amino acids. CDR3 sequence (DNA): TGTGCCAGCAGTCTACAGTTGTATAGCAATCAGCCCCAGCATTTT. This codes for CASSLQLYSNQPQHF.

The rearrangement links TRBV28 to TRBJ2-3; D may correspond to TRBD1 or TRBD2 (6 bases each). This CDR3 has 15 residues. The germline V gene encodes CDR1 MDHEN and CDR2 SYDVKM. V was shortened by 6 bases and J by 3 bases, with 16 bases between the two germline ends. DNA of the CDR3: TGTGCCAGCAGCCCCTGGAGGGGGGAGACAGATACGCAGTATTTT. Its translation: CASSPWRGETDTQYF.

The V gene is TRBV2, the J gene TRBJ2-3; D gene ambiguous. V shed 10 bases and J shed 4 bases, with 9 bases lying between them. The CDR3 has 11 amino acids. Germline-derived CDR1 and CDR2 are SNHLY and FYNNEI. The CDR3, as DNA: TGTGCCATCGGGTGGTCAGATACGCAGTATTTT. Translated, it gives CAIGWSDTQYF.

The chain recombines TRBV7-2 with TRBJ1-5; unclear D gene. Germline CDR1 SGHTA, CDR2 FQGNSA. Trimming cost V 5 bases and J 4 bases, with 24 bases left between them. This CDR3 has 18 residues. The CDR3 DNA follows: TGTGCCAGCAGCCATATGTGGCCCACACCCCCTATGAATCAGCCCCAGCATTTT. It is translated as CASSHMWPTPPMNQPQHF.

The V and J genes are TRBV5-4 and TRBJ2-7; TRBD2 matches 7 bases. Germline V gene lookup returns CDR1 SGHNT and CDR2 YYREEE (reference sequence). CDR3 size: 14 residues. J gave up 7 bases and V 0 bases, and 7 bases lay outside the gene matches. The CDR3 DNA reads TGTGCCAGCAGCTTGGCTGGACTAGAGGGGGAGCAGTACTTC. Translated: CASSLAGLEGEQYF.

The chain uses TRBV27 and TRBJ2-2; 9 bases fit TRBD1. This CDR3 has 15 amino acids. V gave up 6 bases and J gave up 4 bases; unmatched junction bases: 6. The V gene's germline CDR1 is MNHEY and CDR2 SMNVEV (reference sequence). In DNA form, the CDR3 reads TGTGCCAGCAGACGAACAGGGGGCCCCACCGGGGAGCTGTTTTTT. Amino acids: CASRRTGGPTGELFF.

The CDR3 bases are TGCGCCAGCAGTGAGGGTGGGACAGGGAGGGAAAAACTGTTTTTT. It is translated as CASSEGGTGREKLFF. The chain combines TRBV10-2 with TRBJ1-4; 9 positions match TRBD1. Trimming at V came to 2 bases and at J to 8 bases, leaving 6 bases not matched to a gene. The length of the CDR3 is 15 residues. Per the germline V gene, CDR1 is WSHSY and CDR2 is SAAADI.

This chain links TRBV19 with TRBJ2-2, with 7 positions matching TRBD2. The CDR3 is 14 amino acids. Germline V gives CDR1 LNHDA, CDR2 SQIVND (reference sequence). Trimming cost V 8 bases and J 3 bases; bases outside gene matches: 6. The CDR3 protein is CASAGAAYTGELFF. The CDR3 bases are TGTGCCAGTGCGGGAGCAGCCTACACCGGGGAGCTGTTTTTT.

This clone appeared once. Other DNA variants within this sample encode the same CDR3. This rearrangement joins TRBV19 to TRBJ2-3, with 10 bases that match TRBD2. Germline lookup yields CDR1 LNHDA and CDR2 SQIVND (reference sequence). This CDR3 comprises 15 residues. J was trimmed by 0 bases and V by 6 bases; bases with no gene match: 3. The CDR3 reads CASSSTSGSTDTQYF. DNA for the CDR3: TGTGCCAGTAGCTCGACTAGCGGGAGCACAGATACGCAGTATTTT.

The chain carries TRBV7-6 and TRBJ1-2; no clear D gene. V gave up 7 bases and J gave up 4 bases, with 16 bases separating them. The CDR3 length is 14 residues. Per the germline V gene, CDR1 is SGHVS and CDR2 is FNYEAQ. CDR3 residues: CASTSEDELYGYTF. In nucleotides, the CDR3 is TGTGCCAGCACCTCGGAAGACGAACTCTATGGCTACACCTTC.

The CDR3, as DNA: TGTGCCAGCAGTTACGCGCGGGGCACAGATACGCAGTATTTT. Its protein is CASSYARGTDTQYF. The chain combines TRBV6-5 with TRBJ2-3; D perhaps matches TRBD2 (5 bases). The ends were cut back, 2 bases at V and 1 base at J, with 7 bases in the middle. CDR1 and CDR2 (germline): MNHEY, SVGAGI. The CDR3 sequence is 14 residues long.

The chain recombines TRBV13 with TRBJ1-5, with 7 bases aligning to TRBD1. CDR3 length: 18 amino acids. V trimming: 1 base; J trimming: 2 bases; junction bases outside the gene matches: 11. Germline CDR1 PRHDT, CDR2 FYEKMQ (reference sequence). CDR3 sequence (DNA): TGTGCCAGCAGCTTAGAGGGGGCCATTCGGTCGGGCAATCAGCCCCAGCATTTT. Translation gives CASSLEGAIRSGNQPQHF.

The count of this clone is one. J is TRBJ2-7 and V is TRBV30; 9 bases align to TRBD2. V dropped 3 bases and J dropped 3; count of bases not matched to a gene: 6. Germline CDR1 reads GTSNPN; CDR2 reads SVGIG (reference sequence). This CDR3 is 14 amino acids long. As DNA, the CDR3 is TGTGCCTGGAGGGTAAGCGGGGGGAGCTACGAGCAGTACTTC. This codes for CAWRVSGGSYEQYF.

The chain uses TRBV9 and TRBJ1-2, with TRBD1 identical over 8 bases. Trimming cost V 0 bases and J 2 bases; bases outside gene matches: 6. CDR1 is SGDLS, CDR2 YYNGEE, per germline. The CDR3 loop spans 16 amino acids. The chain's CDR3 is CASSVDPGQVNYGYTF. The DNA of the CDR3 is TGTGCCAGCAGCGTAGACCCGGGACAGGTGAACTATGGCTACACCTTC.

As DNA, the CDR3 is TGCGCCAGCAGCAAAACCTTTAGCGGGAGCTACCAAGAGACCCAGTACTTC. Amino acids: CASSKTFSGSYQETQYF. This rearrangement joins TRBV5-1 to TRBJ2-5; 9 bases agree with TRBD2. The CDR3 runs to 17 residues. The V gene's germline CDR1 is SGHRS and CDR2 YFSETQ. Trimming removed 4 bases from V and 0 bases from J; junction bases left unmatched: 10.

The V and J genes are TRBV7-9 and TRBJ2-7; D is ambiguous. Deletions cut 6 bases from V and 5 bases from J, with 11 bases between. The CDR3 is 12 residues long. Germline CDR1 and CDR2: SEHNR and FQNEAQ (reference sequence). The CDR3 DNA follows: TGTGCCAGCAGGAGTCGGCGTGACGAGCAGTACTTC. This translates into CASRSRRDEQYF.

The V call is TRBV13, the J call TRBJ2-2; no definite D call. V was cut by 1 base and J by 3 bases, with 15 bases left in between. The germline V gene has CDR1 PRHDT and CDR2 FYEKMQ (reference sequence). The CDR3 runs to 17 residues. CDR3 sequence reads: CASSLVSLGSDTGELFF. Here the CDR3 DNA reads TGTGCCAGCAGCTTAGTCAGCCTGGGGTCGGACACCGGGGAGCTGTTTTTT.

This clone was seen just once. The genes are TRBV6-5 and TRBJ1-5; no firm D call. Per germline, CDR1 MNHEY and CDR2 SVGAGI. The CDR3 covers 11 residues. Trimming removed 8 bases at V and 8 bases at J, with 10 bases between. CDR3 protein: CASGREEPQHF. The CDR3 coding sequence is TGTGCCAGCGGGCGCGAAGAGCCCCAGCATTTT.

Concerning this clone itself: This specimen includes other DNA sequences encoding the same CDR3. The V and J genes are TRBV27 and TRBJ2-5; perhaps TRBD2 as D (5 bases). Germline V CDR1 and CDR2: MNHEY, SMNVEV (reference sequence). The V and J ends lost 6 bases and 2 bases respectively, with 10 bases between them. The CDR3 spans 13 residues. CDR3 bases: TGTGCCAGCAGACCTTCGGGGCAAGAGACCCAGTACTTC. It translates to CASRPSGQETQYF.

Concerning this clone itself: The junction departs from the called germline gene at one end, perhaps through a read error. The chain combines TRBV11-2 with TRBJ1-1; no clear D gene. Germline CDR1 SGHAT, CDR2 FQNNGV. The CDR3 is 11 amino acids. CDR3 loop: CASSLDRLAIF. For the CDR3, the DNA is TGTGCCAGCAGCTTAGACCGCTTAGCCATTTTT. Based on the CDR3 plus reference TRBV11-2 and TRBJ1-1, the full variable domain is EAGVAQSPRYKIIEKRQSVAFWCNPISGHATLYWYQQILGQGPKLLIQFQNNGVVDDSQLPKDRFSAERLKGVDSTLKIQPAKLEDSAVYLCASSLDRLAIFGQGTRLTVV.

The chain combines TRBV7-8 with TRBJ2-1; TRBD1 matches 8 bases. Trimming cost V 1 base and J 6 bases; bases outside gene matches: 5. The CDR3 consists of 15 residues. Germline CDR1 reads SGHVS; CDR2 reads FQNEAQ. The CDR3 sequence: CASSLDPTGGNEQFF. The DNA of the CDR3 is TGTGCCAGCAGCTTAGATCCCACAGGGGGCAATGAGCAGTTCTTC.

The chain is built from TRBV25-1 and TRBJ1-2; TRBD1 aligns across 7 bases. The trim removed 4 bases at V and 3 bases at J, leaving 2 bases unmatched. The germline gives CDR1 MGHDK, CDR2 SYGVNS. The CDR3 runs 13 residues. DNA of the CDR3: TGTGCCAGCAGTGCGGGACAGTACTATGGCTACACCTTC. The encoded protein is CASSAGQYYGYTF.